A single sample gave rise to the 23 T cell receptor beta chains below, sequenced in a study of T-cell memory formation after mild COVID-19. TCRdb independently ran MiXCR on the 5' RACE reads; one entry per CDR3 protein. The sample consists of under 450,000 distinct CDR3 sequences, 20% to 25% of them appearing once. Source material: PBMCs or a T cell subset sorted from them (not recorded which). The receptors derive from a man younger than 30 who had mild COVID-19 (a few samples of this study predate the infection). Cell type and time point are not known.

This clonotype was recorded a few times. This chain connects TRBV23-1 to TRBJ2-2, with D unresolved. TRBV23-1 belongs to the ORF category, with a function that is uncertain. Between the trimmed V and J ends, which lost 6 bases and 1 base, there was a span of 15 bases. The CDR3 loop spans 16 amino acids. The CDR3 is CASSPGGARNTGELFF. The CDR3 bases are TGCGCCAGCAGCCCCGGTGGAGCCCGGAACACCGGGGAGCTGTTTTTT.

The rearrangement joins TRBV5-1 to TRBJ1-2; D ambiguous. The CDR3 length is 14 residues. Trimming removed 4 bases at V and 4 bases at J, with 14 bases between. Germline CDR1 and CDR2: SGHRS and YFSETQ. The CDR3 nucleotides are TGCGCCAGCAGCGCCGACCGGGGTAGCTATGGCTACACCTTC. Translation: CASSADRGSYGYTF.

In this sample, this clonotype turned up a few times. The CDR3 protein is CASSPWGVEQFF. The DNA of the CDR3 is TGTGCCAGCAGCCCCTGGGGGGTTGAGCAGTTCTTC. The chain carries TRBV6-2 or TRBV6-3 and TRBJ2-1, with a tentative D call TRBD2 (6 bases). Germline V gene sequence: CDR1 MNHEY, CDR2 SVGEGT. CDR3 length: 12 residues. Trimming pared 6 bases from V and 9 bases from J, leaving 12 bases between.

This chain links TRBV18 with TRBJ2-6, with D unresolved. CDR1 and CDR2 from the germline V gene are KGHSH and LQKENI. V was clipped by 3 bases and J by 0 bases, with 9 bases between them. The CDR3 runs 16 residues. The CDR3 loop is CASSPPTHSGANVLTF. CDR3 DNA sequence: TGTGCCAGCTCACCCCCCACCCACTCTGGGGCCAACGTCCTGACTTTC.

There are a few counts of this clonotype. This sequence joins TRBV27 and TRBJ1-2; D uncertain. This CDR3 has 16 amino acids. Germline V gene sequence: CDR1 MNHEY, CDR2 SMNVEV (reference sequence). With 3 bases removed from V and 4 bases from J, the gap between germline ends came to 18 bases. As DNA, the CDR3 is TGTGCCAGCAGTTTGGAAGGGAGTGGATCGATCTATGGCTACACCTTC. Translating it yields CASSLEGSGSIYGYTF.

The V and J genes are TRBV6-5 and TRBJ2-1; 9 bases align to TRBD1. Unmatched junction bases numbered 16, after V lost 4 bases and J lost 12 bases. The CDR3 totals 16 residues. Germline assignment: CDR1 MNHEY and CDR2 SVGAGI. This CDR3 is CASSSAGQGWISGQFF. CDR3 bases: TGTGCCAGCAGTTCGGCAGGACAGGGGTGGATCTCAGGGCAGTTCTTC.

This chain links TRBV21-1 with TRBJ2-3. TRBV21-1 is shown as a pseudogene. This CDR3 has 13 amino acids. CDR3 sequence reads: CASSKGPVDTQYF. In DNA, the CDR3 is TGTGCCAGCAGCAAAGGACCCGTAGATACGCAGTATTTT.

This clonotype occurred many times. The chain recombines TRBV7-2 with TRBJ2-3; no firm D call. The CDR3 sequence is 17 residues long. The V and J ends lost 1 base and 6 bases respectively, with 20 bases between them. The germline gives CDR1 SGHTA, CDR2 FQGNSA. CDR3 DNA sequence: TGTGCCAGCAGCTTAGAAAGGCAGGCCATGTCTCAGGATACGCAGTATTTT. This sequence encodes CASSLERQAMSQDTQYF.

This clonotype has more than one count but fewer than ten. The CDR3 bases are TGCAGTGCTAGAGATCTACGACTGCTAGCAGAAGCTTTCTTT. Its translation is CSARDLRLLAEAFF. The rearrangement links TRBV20-1 to TRBJ1-1; D gene ambiguous. The length of the CDR3 is 14 residues. With 0 bases removed from V and 8 bases from J, the gap between germline ends came to 16 bases. Germline CDR1 reads DFQATT; CDR2 reads SNEGSKA (reference sequence).

There are a few counts of this clonotype. The chain employs TRBV7-2 and TRBJ2-2; D may match TRBD1 or TRBD2 (5 bases each). V lost 5 bases and J lost 3, with 16 bases in between. The CDR3 is 16 residues long. Per the germline V gene, CDR1 is SGHTA and CDR2 is FQGNSA. The CDR3: CASSLDSGLYTGELFF. The CDR3 DNA is TGTGCCAGCAGCCTAGACAGCGGACTCTACACCGGGGAGCTGTTTTTT. The full variable domain, with the rest looked up from reference TRBV7-2 and TRBJ2-2, is GAGVSQSPSNKVTEKGKDVELRCDPISGHTALYWYRQSLGQGLEFLIYFQGNSAPDKSGLPSDRFSAERTGGSVSTLTIQRTQQEDSAVYLCASSLDSGLYTGELFFGEGSRLTVL.

The CDR3 region is CASSSDRGSDTQYF. In nucleotides, the CDR3 is TGCGCCAGCAGCTCGGACAGGGGGTCAGATACGCAGTATTTT. The chain combines TRBV5-1 with TRBJ2-3, with TRBD1 identical over 10 bases. The germline V gene encodes CDR1 SGHRS and CDR2 YFSETQ. Trimming took 3 bases from V and 4 from J; bases not matched to a gene: 2. This CDR3 contains 14 residues.

This clonotype showed up many times. The CDR3 region is CASSWTGDQPQHF. Written as DNA, the CDR3 is TGTGCCAGCAGCTGGACAGGGGATCAGCCCCAGCATTTT. This chain connects TRBV7-2 to TRBJ1-5, with TRBD1 identical over 9 bases. Germline V gene sequence: CDR1 SGHTA, CDR2 FQGNSA. The CDR3 totals 13 residues. J gave up 5 bases and V 4 bases, and 0 bases lay outside the gene matches.

The V gene is TRBV15, the J gene TRBJ1-1; possibly TRBD1 for D (5 bases). V gave up 5 bases and J gave up 1 base, with 20 bases separating them. CDR3 size: 17 residues. From germline, CDR1 is LNHNV and CDR2 YYDKDF (reference sequence). CDR3 nucleotide sequence: TGTGCCACCAGCTCACGGGACTCGGGACCTGGGAACACTGAAGCTTTCTTT. This translates into CATSSRDSGPGNTEAFF.

The genes are TRBV7-2 and TRBJ1-5; no clear D. Trimming took off 2 bases at V and 7 bases at J, with 9 bases between the two ends. The germline V gene has CDR1 SGHTA and CDR2 FQGNSA. CDR3 length equals 13 residues. In DNA, the CDR3 is TGTGCCAGCAGCTTACAGGTACAGCAGCCCCAGCATTTT. It yields the protein CASSLQVQQPQHF.

This chain connects TRBV9 to TRBJ2-1; 10 positions agree with TRBD2. The junction had 4 bases not matched to a gene; V was cut back by 3 bases and J by 4 bases. The V gene's germline CDR1 is SGDLS and CDR2 YYNGEE. CDR3 length: 15 amino acids. The CDR3 here is CASSGTSGVYNEQFF. CDR3 DNA: TGTGCCAGCAGCGGAACTAGCGGGGTATACAATGAGCAGTTCTTC.

This clonotype has at least ten counts. The rearrangement links TRBV5-6 to TRBJ2-3; D is perhaps TRBD2 (6 bases). The CDR3 is 12 residues long. Germline loops: CDR1 SGHDT, CDR2 YYEEEE. The ends were cut back, 1 base at V and 7 bases at J, with 7 bases in the middle. The DNA of the CDR3 is TGTGCCAGCAGCTTGCGGGACTATACGCAGTATTTT. It yields the protein CASSLRDYTQYF.

The V gene is TRBV7-2, the J gene TRBJ1-5; 10 positions match TRBD1. The CDR3 contains 19 residues. The V gene's germline CDR1 is SGHTA and CDR2 FQGNSA. V lost 2 bases to trimming and J lost 0 bases; unmatched junction nucleotides: 10. The CDR3 DNA is TGTGCCAGCAGCTTATCCAGGACAGGGGGTGCGTATAGCAATCAGCCCCAGCATTTT. Protein: CASSLSRTGGAYSNQPQHF.

The chain is built from TRBV12-3 or TRBV12-4 and TRBJ1-1; a weak D match, TRBD1 (5 bases). V lost 5 bases and J 5 bases, leaving 15 bases between the germline ends. The CDR3 loop spans 14 amino acids. The CDR3 bases are TGTGCCAGCAGTGGCTCGACGGGGCGAACTGAAGCTTTCTTT. It yields the protein CASSGSTGRTEAFF.

The chain carries TRBV7-2 and TRBJ2-2, with D maybe TRBD2 (5 bases). Per germline, CDR1 SGHTA and CDR2 FQGNSA. The CDR3 has 13 residues. Trimming removed 5 bases at V and 5 bases at J, with 9 bases between. The CDR3 DNA follows: TGTGCCAGCAGCCCGGGAATGACCGGGGAGCTGTTTTTT. Protein: CASSPGMTGELFF. The full variable domain, in which reference TRBV7-2 and TRBJ2-2 provide the parts outside the CDR3, is GAGVSQSPSNKVTEKGKDVELRCDPISGHTALYWYRQSLGQGLEFLIYFQGNSAPDKSGLPSDRFSAERTGGSVSTLTIQRTQQEDSAVYLCASSPGMTGELFFGEGSRLTVL.

J is TRBJ1-6 and V is TRBV2, with no clear D. The CDR3 has 11 amino acids. The germline V gene encodes CDR1 SNHLY and CDR2 FYNNEI. The ends were cut back, 7 bases at V and 10 bases at J, with 8 bases in the middle. This CDR3 is CASTLQSPLHF. In DNA, the CDR3 is TGTGCCAGCACCCTCCAGTCACCCCTCCACTTT.

The sample holds a few counts of this clonotype. The CDR3: CASSQPLRPAVSYEQYV. The DNA for the CDR3 is TGTGCCAGCAGCCAACCCCTCAGGCCAGCCGTGTCCTACGAGCAGTACGTC. V gene TRBV4-2 combines with J gene TRBJ2-7; D gene uncertain. V lost 2 bases and J lost 1, with 18 bases in between. CDR1 LGHNA and CDR2 YNFKEQ come from the germline V gene. This CDR3 spans 17 amino acids.

The CDR3 DNA sequence: TGCGCCAGCAGCCCTGGACTAGCGGGGGGGCTGGCAGATACGCAGTATTTT. As protein: CASSPGLAGGLADTQYF. The chain uses TRBV4-3 and TRBJ2-3; the match to TRBD2 covers 15 bases. CDR1 LGHNA and CDR2 YSLEER come from the germline V gene. Trimming cost V 4 bases and J 4 bases; bases outside gene matches: 6. There are 17 residues in the CDR3.

This sequence joins TRBV25-1 and TRBJ2-2, with 8 bases lining up with TRBD2. This CDR3 has 16 amino acids. The junction had 13 bases not matched to a gene; V was cut back by 6 bases and J by 7 bases. CDR1 and CDR2 (germline): MGHDK, SYGVNS. CDR3 in DNA: TGTGCCAGCAGGCCTAGCGGGTCCGGGCAGAGCGGGGAGCTGTTTTTT. Protein: CASRPSGSGQSGELFF.